The present entry profiles one TCR beta chain with its context. This table comes from immunoSEQ multiplex PCR, and its TCRdb copy is limited to in-frame clones, with some not included. The data show about 280,000 clones, more than 70% seen once. This sample was taken from a study of blood T cell repertoires in COVID-19. This CDR3 spans 15 amino acids. Trimming stripped 1 base from V and 1 base from J, with 10 bases between. Germline CDR1 reads ENHRY; CDR2 reads SYGVKD. Sequencing was carried out using peripheral blood. This TCR was sampled from a woman in her twenties or thirties with COVID-19, enrolled during active disease. This chain uses TRBV10-3 with TRBJ1-1, with D hard to call. In nucleotides, the CDR3 is TGTGCCATCAGTGAGTTGGGGAGGGAGAACACTGAAGCTTTCTTT. This sequence encodes CAISELGRENTEAFF.